Listed below are T cell receptor beta chains from one sample, sequenced in a study of radiation and T cells in renal cell carcinoma. Data came from immunoSEQ multiplex PCR; TCRdb stores just in-frame clones and leaves some out. The sample includes roughly 58,000 clones, around three quarters seen only once; the top ten take about 6.4%. This material consisted of blood, taken from a patient whose treatment included radiotherapy and nephrectomy. The receptors here all came from a man aged 55 to 69 with renal cell carcinoma. The CDR3 runs from the conserved cysteine through the conserved F or W. The D gene is left open where the match is weak. A clone size is listed for some rows: how often the clone was seen (once, few, many), or a class if it is expanded.

TRBV19	few	TRBD1	17	TRBJ1-5	CASSLDRARREYQPQHF	TGTGCCAGTAGCTTAGACAGGGCCAGACGTGAGTATCAGCCCCAGCATTTT
TRBV19	-	-	16	TRBJ1-2	CASSISPLLANYGYTF	TGTGCCAGTAGTATTTCCCCCCTGTTGGCTAACTATGGCTACACCTTC
TRBV19	-	-	15	TRBJ1-2	CASSIVRETNYGYTF	TGTGCCAGTAGTATAGTTAGGGAAACTAACTATGGCTACACCTTC
TRBV9	-	TRBD2	15	TRBJ2-1	CASSATSGGYNEQFF	TGTGCCAGCAGCGCGACTAGCGGAGGGTACAATGAGCAGTTCTTC
TRBV11-2	-	TRBD2	16	TRBJ2-3	CASSNIAGGQTDTQYF	TGTGCCAGCAGCAATATAGCGGGGGGGCAGACAGATACGCAGTATTTT
TRBV7-7	-	-	16	TRBJ2-1	CASSLSTGDRWGEQFF	TGTGCCAGCAGCTTGAGTACCGGGGACCGTTGGGGTGAGCAGTTCTTC
TRBV30	-	TRBD1	17	TRBJ1-1	CAWSHLTGGGLNTEAFF	TGTGCCTGGAGCCATCTCACAGGGGGGGGGTTGAACACTGAAGCTTTCTTT
TRBV5-8	-	-	13	TRBJ1-4	CASSLDNNEKLFF	TGTGCCAGCAGCTTGGACAATAATGAAAAACTGTTTTTT
TRBV5-1	-	-	14	TRBJ2-7	CASSWGTGSYEQYF	TGCGCCAGCAGCTGGGGGACGGGCTCCTACGAGCAGTACTTC
TRBV5-1	-	-	15	TRBJ2-6	CASSGDTSGANVLTF	TGCGCCAGCAGCGGGGATACCTCTGGGGCCAACGTCCTGACTTTC
TRBV2	once	TRBD2	12	TRBJ2-1	CASTSGGAEQFF	TGTGCCAGCACATCCGGGGGGGCCGAGCAGTTCTTC
TRBV7-9	-	-	14	TRBJ2-5	CASSRGLGQETQYF	TGTGCCAGCAGCCGGGGACTGGGTCAAGAGACCCAGTACTTC
TRBV25-1	-	-	15	TRBJ1-2	CASSEGFNKGYGYTF	TGTGCCAGCAGTGAAGGATTTAATAAGGGTTATGGCTACACCTTC
TRBV29-1	-	TRBD2	14	TRBJ2-1	CSLRGGSLFDEQFF	TGCAGCCTACGGGGGGGCTCCTTGTTCGATGAGCAGTTCTTC
TRBV7-3	-	-	17	TRBJ2-4	CASSWVENKLAKNIQYF	TGTGCCAGCAGCTGGGTAGAAAATAAATTAGCCAAAAACATTCAGTACTTC
TRBV7-2	-	-	13	TRBJ1-1	CASSSLSGGPTPF	TGTGCCAGCAGCTCTCTCTCCGGGGGACCGACCCCCTTT
TRBV6-5	-	TRBD1	15	TRBJ2-7	CASRPDRGKFGEQYF	TGTGCCAGCAGACCGGACAGGGGGAAATTCGGCGAGCAGTACTTC
TRBV19	-	-	15	TRBJ2-7	CASSIRPGATYEQYF	TGTGCCAGTAGTATCCGCCCAGGGGCCACCTACGAGCAGTACTTC
TRBV19	-	-	15	TRBJ1-2	CASSNVWQGNYGYTF	TGTGCCAGTAGTAATGTTTGGCAGGGTAACTATGGCTACACCTTC
TRBV30	-	-	15	TRBJ2-2	CAWSVVKGNTGELFF	TGTGCCTGGAGTGTAGTAAAGGGGAACACCGGGGAGCTGTTTTTT
TRBV2	once	-	14	TRBJ1-3	CASSEERTGNTIYF	TGTGCCAGCAGTGAAGAACGGACTGGAAACACCATATATTTT
TRBV5-1	-	-	16	TRBJ2-2	CASASPRGVDTGELFF	TGCGCCAGCGCCTCCCCCAGGGGTGTGGACACCGGGGAGCTGTTTTTT
TRBV4-3	-	-	13	TRBJ2-7	CASSQDRDYEQYF	TGCGCCAGCAGCCAAGATCGGGACTACGAGCAGTACTTC
TRBV29-1	-	TRBD1	12	TRBJ2-3	CSSGQGADTQYF	TGCAGCTCAGGACAGGGGGCAGATACGCAGTATTTT
TRBV30	-	-	13	TRBJ1-5	CAWSSRADQPQHF	TGTGCCTGGAGTTCCAGAGCCGATCAGCCCCAGCATTTT
TRBV7-9	-	-	13	TRBJ1-1	CASSTWTLTEAFF	TGTGCCAGCAGCACCTGGACGTTGACTGAAGCTTTCTTT
TRBV27	-	TRBD1	15	TRBJ1-6	CASSWTGRNNSPLHF	TGTGCCAGCTCATGGACAGGGCGAAATAATTCACCCCTCCACTTT
TRBV11-3	once	TRBD1	15	TRBJ2-7	CASSRGQGISYEQYF	TGTGCCAGCAGCAGGGGACAGGGGATAAGCTACGAGCAGTACTTC
TRBV7-2	-	-	14	TRBJ1-4	CASSSSPRGEKLFF	TGTGCCAGCAGCTCATCCCCCCGGGGGGAAAAACTGTTTTTT
TRBV4-2	-	-	15	TRBJ1-5	CASSLFRGSNQPQHF	TGTGCCAGCAGTCTTTTTCGGGGCTCTAATCAGCCCCAGCATTTT